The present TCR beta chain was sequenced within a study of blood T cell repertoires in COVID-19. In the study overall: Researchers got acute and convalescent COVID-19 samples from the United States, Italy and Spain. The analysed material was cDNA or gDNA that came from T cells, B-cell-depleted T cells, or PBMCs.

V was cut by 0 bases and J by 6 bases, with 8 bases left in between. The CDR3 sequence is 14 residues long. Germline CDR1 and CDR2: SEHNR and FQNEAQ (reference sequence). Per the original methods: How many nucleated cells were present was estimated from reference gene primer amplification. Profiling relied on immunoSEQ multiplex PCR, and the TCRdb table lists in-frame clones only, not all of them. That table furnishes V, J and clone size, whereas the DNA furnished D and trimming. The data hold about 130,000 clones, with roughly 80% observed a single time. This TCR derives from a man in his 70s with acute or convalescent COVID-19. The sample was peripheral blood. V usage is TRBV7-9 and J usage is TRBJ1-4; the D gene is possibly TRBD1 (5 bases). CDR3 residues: CASSLAVGDEKLFF. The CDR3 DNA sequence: TGTGCCAGCAGCTTAGCGGTAGGGGATGAAAAACTGTTTTTT. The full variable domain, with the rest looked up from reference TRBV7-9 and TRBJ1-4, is DTGVSQNPRHKITKRGQNVTFRCDPISEHNRLYWYRQTLGQGPEFLTYFQNEAQLEKSRLLSDRFSAERPKGSFSTLEIQRTEQGDSAMYLCASSLAVGDEKLFFGSGTQLSVL.